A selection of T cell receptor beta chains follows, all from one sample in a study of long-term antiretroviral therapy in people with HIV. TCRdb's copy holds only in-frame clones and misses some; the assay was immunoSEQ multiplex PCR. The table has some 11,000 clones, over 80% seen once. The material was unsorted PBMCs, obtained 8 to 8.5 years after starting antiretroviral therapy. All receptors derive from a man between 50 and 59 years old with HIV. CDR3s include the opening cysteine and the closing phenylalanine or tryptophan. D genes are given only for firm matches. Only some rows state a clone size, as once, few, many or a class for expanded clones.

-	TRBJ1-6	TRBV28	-	CASSLAEATLGPLHF	TGTGCCAGCAGTTTAGCCGAGGCAACCCTAGGGCCCCTCCACTTT
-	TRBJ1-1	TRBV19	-	CASSGLLNTEAFF	TGTGCCAGTAGTGGGTTACTGAACACTGAAGCTTTCTTT
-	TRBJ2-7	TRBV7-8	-	CASSPRDWSSYEQYF	TGTGCCAGCAGCCCAAGGGACTGGAGCTCCTACGAGCAGTACTTC
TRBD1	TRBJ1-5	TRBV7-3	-	CASSSENRGIPSNQPQHF	TGTGCCAGCAGCTCAGAAAACAGGGGGATACCGAGCAATCAGCCCCAGCATTTT
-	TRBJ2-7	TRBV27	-	CATRATGQPPYEQYF	TGTGCCACCAGGGCAACCGGACAGCCCCCCTACGAGCAGTACTTC
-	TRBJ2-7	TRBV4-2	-	CASSQVYDRLGYEQYF	TGTGCCAGCAGCCAAGTCTACGACAGGTTAGGCTACGAGCAGTACTTC
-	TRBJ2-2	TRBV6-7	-	CASSLREYGELFF	TGTGCCAGCAGTCTTCGGGAATACGGGGAGCTGTTTTTT
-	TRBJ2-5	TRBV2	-	CASSFTDYWETQYF	TGTGCCAGCAGTTTCACAGACTATTGGGAGACCCAGTACTTC
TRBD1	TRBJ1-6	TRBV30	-	CAWAEGKLAGQLVSPLHF	TGTGCCTGGGCGGAAGGGAAGCTGGCGGGACAGTTAGTTTCACCCCTCCACTTT
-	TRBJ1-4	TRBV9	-	CASSVEGGGGAGEKLFF	TGTGCCAGCAGCGTAGAGGGGGGTGGCGGCGCTGGAGAAAAACTGTTTTTT
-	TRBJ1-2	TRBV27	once	CASSKRGAPGYTF	TGTGCCAGCAGTAAGAGAGGGGCGCCTGGCTACACCTTC
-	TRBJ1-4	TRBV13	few	CASSPSGGIEKLFF	TGTGCCAGCAGCCCCTCGGGAGGGATAGAAAAACTGTTTTTT
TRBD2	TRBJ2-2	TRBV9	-	CASSSEAGAYTGELFF	TGTGCCAGCAGCTCAGAAGCGGGGGCTTATACCGGGGAGCTGTTTTTT
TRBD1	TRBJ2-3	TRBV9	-	CASSVAFGQGFGLTDTQYF	TGTGCCAGCAGCGTAGCATTCGGACAGGGCTTTGGTCTCACAGATACGCAGTATTTT
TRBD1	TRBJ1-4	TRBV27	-	CASRDAGTVEKLFF	TGTGCCAGCAGAGACGCCGGGACAGTTGAAAAACTGTTTTTT
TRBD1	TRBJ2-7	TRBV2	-	CASSARDRPWEQYF	TGTGCCAGCAGTGCCCGGGACAGGCCTTGGGAGCAGTACTTC
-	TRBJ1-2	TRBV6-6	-	CASSYGGVVYGYTF	TGTGCCAGCAGTTACGGGGGGGTCGTTTATGGCTACACCTTC
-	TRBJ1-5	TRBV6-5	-	CASSYKSLAVNQPQHF	TGTGCCAGCAGTTACAAATCCTTGGCGGTCAATCAGCCCCAGCATTTT
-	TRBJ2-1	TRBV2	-	CARQGQGDEQFF	TGTGCCAGACAGGGCCAAGGGGATGAGCAGTTCTTC
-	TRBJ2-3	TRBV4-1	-	CASSQVGVSTDTQYF	TGCGCCAGCAGCCAAGTGGGGGTTAGCACAGATACGCAGTATTTT
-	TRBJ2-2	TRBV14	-	CASSQVDEGGTGELFF	TGTGCCAGCAGCCAAGTAGATGAAGGCGGGACCGGGGAGCTGTTTTTT
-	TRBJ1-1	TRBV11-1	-	CASSPGTLNTEAFF	TGTGCCAGCAGCCCCGGGACACTGAACACTGAAGCTTTCTTT
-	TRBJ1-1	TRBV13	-	CASSLGREGTEAFF	TGTGCCAGCAGCTTAGGCCGGGAGGGCACTGAAGCTTTCTTT